This TCR beta chain was identified during a study of CD8+CD57+ T cells in acquired aplastic anemia. Study-wide findings and caveats: Controls did not differ significantly from patients in CD8+ Simpson's diversity. Shared by patients and controls, twenty-nine CD8+ CDR3s were abundant in patients.

Profiles of TCR beta VDJ and CDR3 were generated from a genomic DNA template. In TCRdb, the reads were re-called with MiXCR into one record per CDR3 protein. In the table there are approximately 190,000 distinct CDR3 sequences, around 45% of which are singletons. Trimming left V 3 bases short and J 0 bases short, with 5 bases between. CDR1 GTSNPN and CDR2 SVGIG come from the germline V gene (reference sequence). This CDR3 has 12 amino acids. Patients included in sequencing had previously demonstrated CD8+CD57+ cell expansion by flow cytometry. In regard to this clonotype: The antigen is unknown.

Sequencing was done on a sample of sorted CD4+, CD8+, or CD8+CD57+ T cells (not recorded which) from PBMCs. This clonotype was sampled from a human donor with aplastic anemia. The chain carries TRBV30 and TRBJ1-1; unclear D gene. The CDR3: CAWSRMNTEAFF. CDR3 bases: TGTGCCTGGAGCAGGATGAACACTGAAGCTTTCTTT.